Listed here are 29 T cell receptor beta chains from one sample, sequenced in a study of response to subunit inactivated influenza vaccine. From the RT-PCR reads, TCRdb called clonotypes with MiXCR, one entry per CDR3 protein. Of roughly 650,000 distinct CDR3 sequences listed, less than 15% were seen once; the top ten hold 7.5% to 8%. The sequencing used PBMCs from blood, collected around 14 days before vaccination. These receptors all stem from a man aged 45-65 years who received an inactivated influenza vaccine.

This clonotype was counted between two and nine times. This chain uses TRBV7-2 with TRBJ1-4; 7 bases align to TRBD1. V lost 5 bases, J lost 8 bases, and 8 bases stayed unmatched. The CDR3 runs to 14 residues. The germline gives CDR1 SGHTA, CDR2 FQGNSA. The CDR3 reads CASSQDRAYEKLFF. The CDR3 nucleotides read TGTGCCAGCAGCCAAGACAGGGCATACGAAAAACTGTTTTTT.

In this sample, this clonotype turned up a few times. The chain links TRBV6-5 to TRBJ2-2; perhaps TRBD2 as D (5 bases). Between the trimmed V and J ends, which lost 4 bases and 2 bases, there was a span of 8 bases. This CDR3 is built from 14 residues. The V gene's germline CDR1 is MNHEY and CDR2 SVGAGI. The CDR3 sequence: CASSSGSNTGELFF. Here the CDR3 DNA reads TGTGCCAGCAGTTCTGGGAGTAACACCGGGGAGCTGTTTTTT.

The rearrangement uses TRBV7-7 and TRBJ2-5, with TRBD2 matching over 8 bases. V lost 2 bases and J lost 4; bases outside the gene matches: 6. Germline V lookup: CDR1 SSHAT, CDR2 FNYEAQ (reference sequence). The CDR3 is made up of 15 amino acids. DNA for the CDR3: TGTGCCAGCAGCTTAATAGCGGGAAAAACAGAGACCCAGTACTTC. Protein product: CASSLIAGKTETQYF.

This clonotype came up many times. As DNA, the CDR3 is TGTGCCAGCAGCTCGGGCAGAGATACGCAGTATTTT. The encoded protein is CASSSGRDTQYF. The V and J genes are TRBV11-2 and TRBJ2-3; D is unresolved. Germline V lookup: CDR1 SGHAT, CDR2 FQNNGV. Trimming left V 4 bases short and J 5 bases short, with 7 bases between. This CDR3 contains 12 residues. Full variable domain (remainder filled in from reference TRBV11-2 and TRBJ2-3): EAGVAQSPRYKIIEKRQSVAFWCNPISGHATLYWYQQILGQGPKLLIQFQNNGVVDDSQLPKDRFSAERLKGVDSTLKIQPAKLEDSAVYLCASSSGRDTQYFGPGTRLTVL.

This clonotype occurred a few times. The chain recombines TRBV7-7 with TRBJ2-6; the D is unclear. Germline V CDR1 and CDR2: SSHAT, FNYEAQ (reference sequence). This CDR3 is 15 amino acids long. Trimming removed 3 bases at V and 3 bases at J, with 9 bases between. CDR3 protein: CASSFGVGGANVLTF. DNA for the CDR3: TGTGCCAGCAGCTTTGGTGTCGGTGGGGCCAACGTCCTGACTTTC. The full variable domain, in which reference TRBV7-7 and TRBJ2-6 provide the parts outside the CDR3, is GAGVSQSPRYKVTKRGQDVTLRCDPISSHATLYWYQQALGQGPEFLTYFNYEAQPDKSGLPSDRFSAERPEGSISTLTIQRTEQRDSAMYRCASSFGVGGANVLTFGAGSRLTVL.

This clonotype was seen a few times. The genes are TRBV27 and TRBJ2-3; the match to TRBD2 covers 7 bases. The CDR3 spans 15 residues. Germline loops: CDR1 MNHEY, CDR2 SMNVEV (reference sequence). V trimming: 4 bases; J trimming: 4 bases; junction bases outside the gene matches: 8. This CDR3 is CASSWGGGSADTQYF. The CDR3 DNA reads TGTGCCAGCAGTTGGGGGGGGGGAAGCGCAGATACGCAGTATTTT.

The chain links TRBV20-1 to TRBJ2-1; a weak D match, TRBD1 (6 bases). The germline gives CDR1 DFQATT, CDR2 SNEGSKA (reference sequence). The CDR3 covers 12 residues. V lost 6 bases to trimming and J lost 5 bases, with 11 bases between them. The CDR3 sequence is CSARGQNNEQFF. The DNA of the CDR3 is TGCAGTGCCCGGGGACAAAACAATGAGCAGTTCTTC.

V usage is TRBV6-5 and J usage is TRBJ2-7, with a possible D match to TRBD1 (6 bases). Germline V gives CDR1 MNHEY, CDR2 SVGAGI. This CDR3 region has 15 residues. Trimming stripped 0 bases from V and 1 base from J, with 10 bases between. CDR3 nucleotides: TGTGCCAGCAGTTACTCACAGGGCGATTCCTACGAGCAGTACTTC. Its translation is CASSYSQGDSYEQYF.

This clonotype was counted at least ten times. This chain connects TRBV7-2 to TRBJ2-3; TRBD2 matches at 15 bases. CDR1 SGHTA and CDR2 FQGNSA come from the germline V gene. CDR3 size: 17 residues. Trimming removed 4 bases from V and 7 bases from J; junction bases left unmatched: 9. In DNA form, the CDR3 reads TGTGCCAGCAGCTCCAACCCGGGACTAGCGGGAGGAAATACGCAGTATTTT. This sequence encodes CASSSNPGLAGGNTQYF. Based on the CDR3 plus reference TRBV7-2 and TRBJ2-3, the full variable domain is GAGVSQSPSNKVTEKGKDVELRCDPISGHTALYWYRQSLGQGLEFLIYFQGNSAPDKSGLPSDRFSAERTGGSVSTLTIQRTQQEDSAVYLCASSSNPGLAGGNTQYFGPGTRLTVL.

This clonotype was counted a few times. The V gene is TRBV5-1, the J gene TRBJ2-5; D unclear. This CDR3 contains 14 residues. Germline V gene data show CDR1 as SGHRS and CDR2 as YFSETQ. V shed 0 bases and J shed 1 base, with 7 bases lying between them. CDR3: CASSLGSIQETQYF. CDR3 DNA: TGCGCCAGCAGCTTGGGCAGCATCCAAGAGACCCAGTACTTC.

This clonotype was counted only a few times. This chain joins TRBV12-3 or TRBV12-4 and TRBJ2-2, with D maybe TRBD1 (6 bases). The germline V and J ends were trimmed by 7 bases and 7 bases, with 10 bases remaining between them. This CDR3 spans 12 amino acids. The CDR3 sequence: CASTRGGGELFF. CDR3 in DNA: TGTGCCAGCACCAGGGGCGGCGGGGAGCTGTTTTTT.

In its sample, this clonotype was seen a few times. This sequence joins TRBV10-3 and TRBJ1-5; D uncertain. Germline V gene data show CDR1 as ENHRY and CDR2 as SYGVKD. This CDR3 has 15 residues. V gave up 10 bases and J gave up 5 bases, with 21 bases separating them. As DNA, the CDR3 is TGTGCCACCAAAGGCCTACGGGGAATTGATCAGCCCCAGCATTTT. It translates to CATKGLRGIDQPQHF.

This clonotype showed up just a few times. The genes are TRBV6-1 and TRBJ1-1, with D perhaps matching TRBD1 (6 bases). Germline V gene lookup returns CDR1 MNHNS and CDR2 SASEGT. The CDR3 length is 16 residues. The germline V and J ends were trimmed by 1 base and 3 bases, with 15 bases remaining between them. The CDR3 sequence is CASSEGGGLHYTEAFF. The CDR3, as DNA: TGTGCCAGCAGTGAAGGAGGGGGGCTACACTACACTGAAGCTTTCTTT.

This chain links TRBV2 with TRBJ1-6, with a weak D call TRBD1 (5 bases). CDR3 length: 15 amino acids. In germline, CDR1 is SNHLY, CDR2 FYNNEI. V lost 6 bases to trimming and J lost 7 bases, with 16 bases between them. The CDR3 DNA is TGTGCCAGCAGACCGAGGGGACTACTAAATTCACCCCTCCACTTT. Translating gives CASRPRGLLNSPLHF.

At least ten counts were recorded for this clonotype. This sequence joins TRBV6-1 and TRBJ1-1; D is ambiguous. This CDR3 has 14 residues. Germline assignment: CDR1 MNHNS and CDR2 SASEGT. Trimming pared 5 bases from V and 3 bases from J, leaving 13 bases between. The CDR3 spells CASSTLVRDTEAFF. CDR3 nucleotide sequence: TGTGCCAGCAGTACCCTGGTCCGGGACACTGAAGCTTTCTTT.

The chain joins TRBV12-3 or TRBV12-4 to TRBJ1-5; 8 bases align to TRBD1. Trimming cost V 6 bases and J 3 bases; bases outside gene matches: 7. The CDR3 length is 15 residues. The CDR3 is CASRFAGQDNQPQHF. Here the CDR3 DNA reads TGTGCCAGCAGGTTCGCGGGACAGGACAATCAGCCCCAGCATTTT.

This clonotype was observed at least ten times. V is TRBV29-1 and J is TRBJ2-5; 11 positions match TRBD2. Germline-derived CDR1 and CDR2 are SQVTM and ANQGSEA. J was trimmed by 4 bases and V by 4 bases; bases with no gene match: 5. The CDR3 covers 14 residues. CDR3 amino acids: CSVGISGRGETQYF. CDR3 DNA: TGCAGCGTTGGGATTAGCGGGAGGGGAGAGACCCAGTACTTC.

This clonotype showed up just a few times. The CDR3 loop is CASTRGGVGETQYF. In DNA form, the CDR3 reads TGTGCCAGCACCCGCGGAGGGGTCGGAGAGACCCAGTACTTC. The chain employs TRBV7-8 and TRBJ2-5; tentative D call: TRBD2 (6 bases). V was clipped by 7 bases and J by 4 bases, with 16 bases between them. Germline V gene data show CDR1 as SGHVS and CDR2 as FQNEAQ. This CDR3 is 14 amino acids long. Combining the CDR3 with reference TRBV7-8 and TRBJ2-5 gives the whole variable domain GAGVSQSPRYKVAKRGQDVALRCDPISGHVSLFWYQQALGQGPEFLTYFQNEAQLDKSGLPSDRFFAERPEGSVSTLKIQRTQQEDSAVYLCASTRGGVGETQYFGPGTRLLVL.

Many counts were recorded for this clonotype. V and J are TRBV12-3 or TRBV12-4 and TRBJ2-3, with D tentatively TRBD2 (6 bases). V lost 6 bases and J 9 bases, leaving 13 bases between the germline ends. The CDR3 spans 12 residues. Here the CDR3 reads CASSRRGLTQYF. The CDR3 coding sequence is TGTGCCAGCAGCCGCCGGGGGTTAACGCAGTATTTT.

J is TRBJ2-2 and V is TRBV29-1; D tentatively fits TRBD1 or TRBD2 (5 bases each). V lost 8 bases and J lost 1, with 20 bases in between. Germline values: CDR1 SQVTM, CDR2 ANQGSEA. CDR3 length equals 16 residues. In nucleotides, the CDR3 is TGCAGCCTCCACGCCCCCGGGACGCAGAACACCGGGGAGCTGTTTTTT. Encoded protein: CSLHAPGTQNTGELFF.

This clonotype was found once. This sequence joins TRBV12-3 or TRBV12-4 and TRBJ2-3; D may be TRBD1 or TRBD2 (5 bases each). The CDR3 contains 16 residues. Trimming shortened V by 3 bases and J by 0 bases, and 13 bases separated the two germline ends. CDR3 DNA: TGTGCCAGCAGTTTCGGGGCGGTATCTAGCACAGATACGCAGTATTTT. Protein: CASSFGAVSSTDTQYF.

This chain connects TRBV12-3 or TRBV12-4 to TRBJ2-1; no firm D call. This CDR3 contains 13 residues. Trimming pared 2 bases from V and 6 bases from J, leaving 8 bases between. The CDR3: CASSLRHRNEQFF. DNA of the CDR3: TGTGCCAGCAGTTTAAGGCATCGCAATGAGCAGTTCTTC.

For the CDR3, the DNA is TGCAGTGCTAGAAGGGACTGGCTAGCGGGGTCCTACGAGCAGTACTTC. It encodes CSARRDWLAGSYEQYF. J is TRBJ2-7 and V is TRBV20-1; 9 bases are shared with TRBD2. CDR1 is DFQATT, CDR2 SNEGSKA, per germline (reference sequence). J gave up 1 base and V 2 bases, and 9 bases lay outside the gene matches. CDR3 length: 16 amino acids.

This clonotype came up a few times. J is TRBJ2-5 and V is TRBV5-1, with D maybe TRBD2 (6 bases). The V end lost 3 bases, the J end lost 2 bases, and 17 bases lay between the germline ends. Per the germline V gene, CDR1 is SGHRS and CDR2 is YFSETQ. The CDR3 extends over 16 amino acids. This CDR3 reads CASSWTPSGEQETQYF. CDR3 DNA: TGCGCCAGCAGCTGGACTCCTTCGGGGGAGCAAGAGACCCAGTACTTC.

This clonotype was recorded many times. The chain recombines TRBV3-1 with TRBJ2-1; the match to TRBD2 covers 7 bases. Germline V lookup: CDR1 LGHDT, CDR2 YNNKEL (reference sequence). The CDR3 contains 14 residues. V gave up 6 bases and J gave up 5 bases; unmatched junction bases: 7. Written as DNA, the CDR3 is TGTGCCAGCAGGGCGAGGGCGGGGGACAATGAGCAGTTCTTC. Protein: CASRARAGDNEQFF.

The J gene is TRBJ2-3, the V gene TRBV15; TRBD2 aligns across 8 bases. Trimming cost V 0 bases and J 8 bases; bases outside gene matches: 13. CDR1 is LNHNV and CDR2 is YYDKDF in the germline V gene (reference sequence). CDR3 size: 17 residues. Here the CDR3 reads CATSRETGGRPSGTQYF. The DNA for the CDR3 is TGTGCCACCAGCAGAGAAACCGGCGGGAGGCCATCGGGTACGCAGTATTTT.

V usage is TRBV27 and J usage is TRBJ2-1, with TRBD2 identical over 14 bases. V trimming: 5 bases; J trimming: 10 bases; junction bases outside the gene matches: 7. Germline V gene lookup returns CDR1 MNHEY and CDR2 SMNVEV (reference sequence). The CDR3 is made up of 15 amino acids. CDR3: CASSPLTSGRGEQFF. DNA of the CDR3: TGTGCCAGCAGTCCATTGACTAGCGGGAGGGGGGAGCAGTTCTTC.

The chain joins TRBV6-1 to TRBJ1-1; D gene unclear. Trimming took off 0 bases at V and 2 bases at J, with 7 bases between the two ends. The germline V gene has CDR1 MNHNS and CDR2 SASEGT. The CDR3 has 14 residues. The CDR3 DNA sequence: TGTGCCAGCAGTGAAGCAGGGCCCAACACTGAAGCTTTCTTT. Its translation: CASSEAGPNTEAFF.

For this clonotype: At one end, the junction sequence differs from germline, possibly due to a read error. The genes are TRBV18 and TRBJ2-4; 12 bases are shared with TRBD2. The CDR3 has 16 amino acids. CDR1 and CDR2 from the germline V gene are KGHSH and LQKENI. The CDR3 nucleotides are TGTGCCAGCTCTCCACCTCTAGCGGGAGGGAAAAACATTCAGTACTTC. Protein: CASSPPLAGGKNIQYF.